A single T cell receptor beta chain is shown here with its context. As to time point: pre-treatment sample, taken before nivolumab and TIL therapy. The entry originates in a study of TIL therapy for anti-PD-1-resistant metastatic lung cancer. CDR3 length equals 14 residues. Per the germline V gene, CDR1 is SGHVS and CDR2 is FNYEAQ. V was clipped by 1 base and J by 5 bases, with 10 bases between them. The immunoSEQ assay was v3. Produced via immunoSEQ multiplex PCR; TCRdb's table is partial and in-frame only. The sample yields tens of thousands of clones, around 80% seen once. The TCR sequence derives from a woman aged 30-85 years with non-small cell lung cancer. The chain uses TRBV7-6 and TRBJ2-3; perhaps TRBD2 as D (5 bases). Sequenced material: blood, taken at baseline. CDR3 amino acids: CASSLEAGEDTQYF. The CDR3, as DNA: TGTGCCAGCAGCTTAGAGGCCGGGGAAGATACGCAGTATTTT.